This paragraph reports one T cell receptor (beta chain). What it binds is unknown. The CDR3 runs to 15 residues. V lost 6 bases to trimming and J lost 10 bases, with 21 bases between them. The germline CDR1 and CDR2 sequences are MNHEY and SMNVEV (reference sequence). TCRdb re-analysed the RT-PCR reads in MiXCR, keeping a single row per CDR3 protein. The data hold about 780,000 distinct CDR3 sequences, with 15% to 20% observed a single time. The data stem from a study of response to subunit inactivated influenza vaccine. Study conclusions and caveats: Seasonal influenza vaccination, on each occasion, was suggested by the authors to recruit few new T cells.

The TCR sequence derives from a man aged 45 to 65 who received an inactivated influenza vaccine. The chain recombines TRBV27 with TRBJ2-2; D gene unclear. This specimen was PBMCs from blood, taken about 5 days after vaccination. The CDR3 DNA reads TGTGCCAGCAGCCCCGCATGGTTACGTGCCGCGGAGCTGTTTTTT. Amino acids: CASSPAWLRAAELFF.